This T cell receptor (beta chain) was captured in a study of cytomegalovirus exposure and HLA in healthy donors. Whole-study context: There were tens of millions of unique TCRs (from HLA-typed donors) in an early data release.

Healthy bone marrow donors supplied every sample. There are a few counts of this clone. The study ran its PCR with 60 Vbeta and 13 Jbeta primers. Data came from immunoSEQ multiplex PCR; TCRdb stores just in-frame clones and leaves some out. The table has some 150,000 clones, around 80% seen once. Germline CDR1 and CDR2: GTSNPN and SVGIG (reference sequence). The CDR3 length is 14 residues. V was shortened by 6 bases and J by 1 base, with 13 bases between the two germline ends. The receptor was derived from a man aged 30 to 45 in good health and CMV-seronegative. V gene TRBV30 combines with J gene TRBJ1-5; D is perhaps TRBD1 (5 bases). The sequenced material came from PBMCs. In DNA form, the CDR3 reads TGTGCCTGCACGACAGCTACGAGCAATCAGCCCCAGCATTTT. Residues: CACTTATSNQPQHF.